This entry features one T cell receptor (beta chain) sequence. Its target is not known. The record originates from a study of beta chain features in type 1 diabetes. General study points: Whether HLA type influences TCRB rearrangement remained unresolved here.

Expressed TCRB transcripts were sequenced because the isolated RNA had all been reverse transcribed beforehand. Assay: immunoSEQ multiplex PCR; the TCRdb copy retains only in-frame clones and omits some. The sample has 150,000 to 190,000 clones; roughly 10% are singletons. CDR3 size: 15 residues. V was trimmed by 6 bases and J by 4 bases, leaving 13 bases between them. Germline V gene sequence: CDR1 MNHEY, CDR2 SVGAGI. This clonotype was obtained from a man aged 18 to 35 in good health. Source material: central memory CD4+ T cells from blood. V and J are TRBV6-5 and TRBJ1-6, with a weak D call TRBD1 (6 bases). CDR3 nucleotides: TGTGCCAGCAGGGCACTACAGGGATATAATTCACCCCTCCACTTT. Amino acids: CASRALQGYNSPLHF.